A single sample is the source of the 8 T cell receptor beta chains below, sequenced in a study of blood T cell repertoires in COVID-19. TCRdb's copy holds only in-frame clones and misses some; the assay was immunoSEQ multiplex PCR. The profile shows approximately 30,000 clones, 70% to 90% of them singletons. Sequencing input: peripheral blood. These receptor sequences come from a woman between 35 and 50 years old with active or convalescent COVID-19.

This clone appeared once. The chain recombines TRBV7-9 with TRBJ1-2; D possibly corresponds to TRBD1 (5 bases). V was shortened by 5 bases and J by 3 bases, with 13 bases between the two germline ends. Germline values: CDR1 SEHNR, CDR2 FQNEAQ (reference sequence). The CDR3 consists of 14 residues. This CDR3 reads CASSLRGADYGYTF. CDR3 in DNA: TGTGCCAGCAGCCTAAGGGGCGCGGACTATGGCTACACCTTC. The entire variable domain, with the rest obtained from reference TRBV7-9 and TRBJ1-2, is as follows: DTGVSQNPRHKITKRGQNVTFRCDPISEHNRLYWYRQTLGQGPEFLTYFQNEAQLEKSRLLSDRFSAERPKGSFSTLEIQRTEQGDSAMYLCASSLRGADYGYTFGSGTRLTVV.

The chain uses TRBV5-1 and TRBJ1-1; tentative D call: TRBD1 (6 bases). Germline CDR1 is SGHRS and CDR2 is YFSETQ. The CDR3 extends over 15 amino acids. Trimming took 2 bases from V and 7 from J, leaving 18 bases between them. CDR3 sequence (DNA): TGCGCCAGCAGCTTAACACAGGGCGCCCCTGGTGAAGCTTTCTTT. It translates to CASSLTQGAPGEAFF.

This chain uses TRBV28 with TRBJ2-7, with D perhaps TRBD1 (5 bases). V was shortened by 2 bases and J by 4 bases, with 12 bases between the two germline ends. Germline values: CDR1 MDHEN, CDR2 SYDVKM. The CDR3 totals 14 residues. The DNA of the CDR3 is TGTGCCAGCAGTTTAGCACTGGGGCGATACGAGCAGTACTTC. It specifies CASSLALGRYEQYF.

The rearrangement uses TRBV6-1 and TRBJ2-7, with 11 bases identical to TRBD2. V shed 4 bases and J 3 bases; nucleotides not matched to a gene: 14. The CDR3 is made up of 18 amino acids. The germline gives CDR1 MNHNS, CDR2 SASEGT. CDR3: CASSAKPILAGVDYEQYF. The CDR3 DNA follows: TGTGCCAGCAGTGCCAAGCCGATACTAGCGGGAGTGGACTACGAGCAGTACTTC.

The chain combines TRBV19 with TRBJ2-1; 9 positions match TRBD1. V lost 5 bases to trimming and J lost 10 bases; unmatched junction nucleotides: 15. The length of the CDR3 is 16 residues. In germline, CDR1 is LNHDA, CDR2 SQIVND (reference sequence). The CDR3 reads CASSLRVGQGQSEQFF. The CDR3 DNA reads TGTGCCAGTAGTCTCCGAGTGGGACAGGGACAATCCGAGCAGTTCTTC.

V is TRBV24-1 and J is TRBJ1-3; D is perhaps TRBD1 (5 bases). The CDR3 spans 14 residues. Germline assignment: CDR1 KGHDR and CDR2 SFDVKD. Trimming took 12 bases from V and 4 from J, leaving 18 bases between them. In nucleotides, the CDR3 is TGTGCCGCGGTATATGGGGGGAGAGGAAACACCATATATTTT. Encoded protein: CAAVYGGRGNTIYF.

CDR3 sequence (DNA): TGTGCCAGCAGTTATTCTAGGACAGGGGGTTCGGGCGAGCAGTACTTC. Translated, it gives CASSYSRTGGSGEQYF. This sequence joins TRBV6-2 or TRBV6-3 and TRBJ2-7, with 10 bases aligning to TRBD1. Germline V gene lookup returns CDR1 MNHEY and CDR2 SVGEGT. Trimming took 3 bases from V and 6 from J; bases not matched to a gene: 11. The CDR3 contains 16 residues.

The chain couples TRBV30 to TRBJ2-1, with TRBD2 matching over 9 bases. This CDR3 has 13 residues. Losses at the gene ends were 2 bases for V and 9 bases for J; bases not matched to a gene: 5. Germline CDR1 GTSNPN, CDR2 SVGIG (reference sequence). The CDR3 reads CAWSIGTSPEQFF. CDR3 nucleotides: TGTGCCTGGAGTATTGGGACTAGCCCTGAGCAGTTCTTC.